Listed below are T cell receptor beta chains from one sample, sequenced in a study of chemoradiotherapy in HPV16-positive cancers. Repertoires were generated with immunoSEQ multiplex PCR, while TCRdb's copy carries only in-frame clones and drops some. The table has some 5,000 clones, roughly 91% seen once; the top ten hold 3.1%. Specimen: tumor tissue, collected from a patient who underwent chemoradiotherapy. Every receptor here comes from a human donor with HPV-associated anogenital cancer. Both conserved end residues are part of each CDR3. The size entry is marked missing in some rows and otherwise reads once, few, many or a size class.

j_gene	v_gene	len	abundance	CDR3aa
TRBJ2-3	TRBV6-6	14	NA	CASSVNPGRDTQYF
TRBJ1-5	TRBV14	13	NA	CASSLGRDQPQHF
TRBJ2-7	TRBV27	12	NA	CASSSGLGEQYF
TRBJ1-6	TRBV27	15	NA	CASSSDRVRNSPLHF
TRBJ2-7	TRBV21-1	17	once	CASSKVGAAAGSYEQYF
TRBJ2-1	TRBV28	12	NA	CMAGQVYNEQFF
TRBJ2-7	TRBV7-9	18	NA	CASSYRTGNKLLSYEQYF
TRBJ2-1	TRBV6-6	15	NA	CASSYTTSGGNEQFF
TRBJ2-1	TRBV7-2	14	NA	CASSSPLDVGKQFF
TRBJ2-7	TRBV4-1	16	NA	CASSQERMGLGYEQYF
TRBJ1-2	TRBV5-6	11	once	CASSKDYGYTF
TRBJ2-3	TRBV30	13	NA	CARGQRERDTQYF
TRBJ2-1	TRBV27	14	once	CASSSVGGRNEQFF
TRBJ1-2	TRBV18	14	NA	CASSAGTDTYGYTF
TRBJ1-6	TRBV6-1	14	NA	CASIRQGIGSPLHF
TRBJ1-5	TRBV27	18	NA	CASSLFDPTGGSNQPQHF
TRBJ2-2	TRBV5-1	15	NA	CASRLTSGMSGELFF
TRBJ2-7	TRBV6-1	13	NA	CANSGTGDGEQYF
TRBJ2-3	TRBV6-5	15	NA	CASSPSGGVTDTQYF
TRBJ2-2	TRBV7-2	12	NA	CASRENTGELFF
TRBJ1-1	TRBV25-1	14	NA	CASSDIDRDTEAFF
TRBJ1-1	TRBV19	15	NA	CASSIVGWTGTEAFF
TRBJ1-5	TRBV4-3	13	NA	CASSQAVSQPQHF
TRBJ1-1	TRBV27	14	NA	CASSSGWRNTEAFF
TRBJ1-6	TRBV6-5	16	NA	CASSWTGDTYNSPLHF
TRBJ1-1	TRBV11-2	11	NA	CASSPYTEAFF
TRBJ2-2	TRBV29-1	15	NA	CSVVRDSSDHGELFF
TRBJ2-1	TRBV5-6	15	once	CASSSTSSSYNEQFF
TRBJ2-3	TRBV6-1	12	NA	CASTPTADTQYF
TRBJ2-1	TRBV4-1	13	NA	CASSQGLFAEQFF
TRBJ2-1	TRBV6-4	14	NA	CASSDSGTSNEQFF
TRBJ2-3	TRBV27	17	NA	CASSLNEQGHPTDTQYF
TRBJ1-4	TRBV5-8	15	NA	CASSSTGGRNEKLFF
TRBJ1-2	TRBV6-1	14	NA	CASSEGDSPYGYTF
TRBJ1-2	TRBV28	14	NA	CASSFGGSNYGYTF
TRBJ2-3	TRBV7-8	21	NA	CASSLGVPSGGASWTTDTQYF
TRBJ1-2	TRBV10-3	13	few	CAISPGTGNGYTF
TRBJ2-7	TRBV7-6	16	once	CASSLEAGESSYEQYF
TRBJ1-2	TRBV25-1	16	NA	CASSDPTGGTNYGYTF
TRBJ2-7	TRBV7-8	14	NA	CASSSGTWDGEQYF
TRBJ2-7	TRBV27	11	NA	CATMGQGKQYF
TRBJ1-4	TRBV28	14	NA	CASSRGGAGEKLFF
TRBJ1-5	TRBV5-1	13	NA	CASSLGINQPQHF
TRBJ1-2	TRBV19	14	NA	CAFVTGCVTSDYTF
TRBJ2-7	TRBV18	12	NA	CASSQYRVEQYF
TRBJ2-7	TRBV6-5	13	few	CASSLLQGPEQYF
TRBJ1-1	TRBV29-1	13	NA	CSVARTTNTEAFF
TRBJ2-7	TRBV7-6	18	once	CASSLVGLAGGSSYEQYF
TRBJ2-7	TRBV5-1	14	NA	CASSFESGGYEQYF
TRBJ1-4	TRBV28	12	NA	CATHRGNEKLFF
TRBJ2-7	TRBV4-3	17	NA	CASSQGNSGRALYEQYF
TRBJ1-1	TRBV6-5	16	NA	CASSYARTDGQTEAFF
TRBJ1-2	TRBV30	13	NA	CAWSVDPVGGYTF
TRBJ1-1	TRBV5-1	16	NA	CASSSTGQGTDTEAFF
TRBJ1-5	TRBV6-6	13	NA	CASRSTGDQPQHF